Listed here are 5 T cell receptor beta chains from one sample, sequenced in a study of T cells in Graves' hyperthyroidism and ophthalmopathy. Amplification yielded TCR beta CDR3 regions, with RNA transcripts as the source. The primer set for the first-round RT-PCR of the TCR CDR3 was HTBI. TCRdb called the multiplex PCR reads again in MiXCR, with one record for every CDR3 protein. The sample lists 300,000 to 450,000 distinct CDR3 sequences, roughly 14% seen once, with approximately 30% in the top ten. Sequencing input: blood. The receptors derive from a woman younger than 30 with Graves' hyperthyroidism that later progressed to Graves' ophthalmopathy.

This chain uses TRBV10-2 with TRBJ2-1, with no clear D. This CDR3 is built from 11 residues. Germline V gene data show CDR1 as WSHSY and CDR2 as SAAADI. V lost 10 bases and J 6 bases, leaving 10 bases between the germline ends. The CDR3 bases are TGCGCCACCTATAGTGGCAATGAGCAGTTCTTC. Translating gives CATYSGNEQFF.

The sample holds many counts of this clonotype. V and J are TRBV28 and TRBJ1-2; D might be TRBD1 (5 bases). This CDR3 spans 15 amino acids. From germline, CDR1 is MDHEN and CDR2 SYDVKM. Trimming removed 4 bases from V and 3 bases from J, with 15 bases in between. The CDR3 coding sequence is TGTGCCAGCAGTTATTATCCCCTCAGGGACTATGGCTACACCTTC. As protein: CASSYYPLRDYGYTF.

This clonotype was observed at least ten times. V is TRBV24-1 and J is TRBJ1-1; D is ambiguous. Looked up from germline, CDR1 is KGHDR and CDR2 is SFDVKD. V lost 5 bases and J 2 bases, leaving 20 bases between the germline ends. The CDR3 has 17 residues. CDR3 coding DNA: TGTGCCACCAGTGGATTGACAAGACCTCCAAGTAACACTGAAGCTTTCTTT. Its translation: CATSGLTRPPSNTEAFF.

Many counts were recorded for this clonotype. This rearrangement joins TRBV24-1 to TRBJ2-7; 7 nucleotides line up with TRBD2. V dropped 5 bases and J dropped 0; count of bases not matched to a gene: 6. Germline V gives CDR1 KGHDR, CDR2 SFDVKD. This CDR3 is 15 amino acids long. The CDR3 DNA sequence: TGTGCCACCAGTGTGGGGAGCGGGGCCTCCTACGAGCAGTACTTC. Its protein product is CATSVGSGASYEQYF.

This clonotype was detected ten times or more. The rearrangement links TRBV28 to TRBJ1-1, with D possibly TRBD1 on 5 matching bases. Trimming removed 6 bases at V and 0 bases at J, with 17 bases between. Germline lookup yields CDR1 MDHEN and CDR2 SYDVKM. This CDR3 is built from 16 residues. CDR3 in amino acids: CASSSVLGGVNTEAFF. The CDR3 DNA reads as TGTGCCAGCAGCTCCGTTTTGGGGGGAGTGAACACTGAAGCTTTCTTT.